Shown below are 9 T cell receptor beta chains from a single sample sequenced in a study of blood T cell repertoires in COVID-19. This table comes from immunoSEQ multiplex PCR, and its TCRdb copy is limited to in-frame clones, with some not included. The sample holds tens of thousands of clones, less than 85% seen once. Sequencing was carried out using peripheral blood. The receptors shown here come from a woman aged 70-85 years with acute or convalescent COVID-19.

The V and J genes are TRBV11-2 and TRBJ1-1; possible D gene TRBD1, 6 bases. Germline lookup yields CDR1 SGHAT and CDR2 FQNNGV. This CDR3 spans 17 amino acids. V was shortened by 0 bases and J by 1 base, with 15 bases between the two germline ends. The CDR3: CASSLEGRGARNTEAFF. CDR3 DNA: TGTGCCAGCAGCTTAGAGGGGAGGGGGGCGCGGAACACTGAAGCTTTCTTT.

The CDR3 protein is CASSVSGGRGTDTQYF. CDR3 DNA sequence: TGTGCCAGCAGCGTGTCAGGGGGAAGAGGCACAGATACGCAGTATTTT. V and J are TRBV7-6 and TRBJ2-3; 7 bases match TRBD1. From germline, CDR1 is SGHVS and CDR2 FNYEAQ. V gave up 5 bases and J gave up 1 base; unmatched junction bases: 9. The CDR3 loop spans 16 amino acids.

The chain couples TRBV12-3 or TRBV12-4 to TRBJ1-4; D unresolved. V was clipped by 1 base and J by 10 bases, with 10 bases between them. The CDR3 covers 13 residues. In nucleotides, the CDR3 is TGTGCCAGCAGTTTAGAGATATTCGGAAAACTGTTTTTT. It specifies CASSLEIFGKLFF.

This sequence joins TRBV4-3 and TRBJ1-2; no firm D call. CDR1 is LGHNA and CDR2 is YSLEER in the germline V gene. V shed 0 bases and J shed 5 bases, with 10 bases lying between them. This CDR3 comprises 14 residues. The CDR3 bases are TGCGCCAGCAGCCAAGATTCAGTTCCATATGGCTACACCTTC. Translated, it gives CASSQDSVPYGYTF.

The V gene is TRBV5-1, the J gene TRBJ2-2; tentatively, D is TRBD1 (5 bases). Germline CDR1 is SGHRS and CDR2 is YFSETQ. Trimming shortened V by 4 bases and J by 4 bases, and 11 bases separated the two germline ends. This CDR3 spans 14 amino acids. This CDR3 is CASSPGQGTGELFF. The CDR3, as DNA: TGCGCCAGCAGCCCCGGCCAGGGCACCGGGGAGCTGTTTTTT.

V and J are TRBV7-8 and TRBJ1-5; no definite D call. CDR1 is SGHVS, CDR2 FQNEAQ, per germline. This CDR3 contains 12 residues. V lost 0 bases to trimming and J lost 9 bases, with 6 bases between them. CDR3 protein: CASSLARGPQHF. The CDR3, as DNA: TGTGCCAGCAGCTTAGCGCGAGGGCCCCAGCATTTT.

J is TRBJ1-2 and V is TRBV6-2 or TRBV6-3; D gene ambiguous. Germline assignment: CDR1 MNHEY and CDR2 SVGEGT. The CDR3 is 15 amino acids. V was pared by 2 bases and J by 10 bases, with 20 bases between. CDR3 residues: CASSYPRMPSSHYTF. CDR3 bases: TGTGCCAGCAGTTACCCAAGAATGCCCTCCTCACACTACACCTTC.

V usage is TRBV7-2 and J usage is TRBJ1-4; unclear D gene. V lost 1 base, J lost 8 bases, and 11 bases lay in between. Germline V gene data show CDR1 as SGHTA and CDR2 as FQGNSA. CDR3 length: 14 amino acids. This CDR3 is CASSLGPSEEKLFF. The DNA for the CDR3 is TGTGCCAGCAGCTTAGGGCCTAGCGAAGAAAAACTGTTTTTT.

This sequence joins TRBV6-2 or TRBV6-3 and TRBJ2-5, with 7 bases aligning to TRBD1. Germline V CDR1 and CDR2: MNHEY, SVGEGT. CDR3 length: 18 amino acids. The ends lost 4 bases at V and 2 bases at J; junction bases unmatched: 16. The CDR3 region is CASSFLPMKTGFQETQYF. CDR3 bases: TGTGCCAGCAGTTTCCTACCTATGAAGACAGGGTTTCAAGAGACCCAGTACTTC.